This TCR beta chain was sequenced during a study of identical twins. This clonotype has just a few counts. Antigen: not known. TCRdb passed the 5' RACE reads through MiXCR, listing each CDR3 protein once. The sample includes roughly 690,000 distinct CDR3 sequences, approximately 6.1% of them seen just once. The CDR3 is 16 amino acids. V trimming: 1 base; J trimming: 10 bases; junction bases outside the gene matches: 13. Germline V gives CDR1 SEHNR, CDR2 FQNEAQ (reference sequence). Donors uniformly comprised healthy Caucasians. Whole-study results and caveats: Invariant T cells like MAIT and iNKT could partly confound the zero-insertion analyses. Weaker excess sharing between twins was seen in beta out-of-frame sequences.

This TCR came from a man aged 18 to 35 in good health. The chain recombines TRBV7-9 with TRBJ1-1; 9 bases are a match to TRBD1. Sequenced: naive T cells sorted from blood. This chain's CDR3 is CASSLVLGQGAAAAFF. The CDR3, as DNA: TGTGCCAGCAGCTTAGTACTGGGACAGGGAGCAGCGGCAGCTTTCTTT.